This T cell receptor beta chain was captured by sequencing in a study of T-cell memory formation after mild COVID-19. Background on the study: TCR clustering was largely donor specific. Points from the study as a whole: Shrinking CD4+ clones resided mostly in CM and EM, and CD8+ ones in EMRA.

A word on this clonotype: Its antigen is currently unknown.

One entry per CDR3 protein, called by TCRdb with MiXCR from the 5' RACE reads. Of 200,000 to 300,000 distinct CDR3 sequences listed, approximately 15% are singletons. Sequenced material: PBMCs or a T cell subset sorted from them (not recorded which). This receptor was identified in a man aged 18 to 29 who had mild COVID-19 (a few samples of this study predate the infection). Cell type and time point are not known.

The CDR3 DNA sequence: TGTGCCAGCAGCGTCGGGATCGCCAATGGCTACACCTTC. Protein: CASSVGIANGYTF. The V call is TRBV7-9, the J call TRBJ1-2; D not certain. The CDR3 runs 13 residues. The ends were cut back, 5 bases at V and 6 bases at J, with 13 bases in the middle. From germline, CDR1 is SEHNR and CDR2 FQNEAQ (reference sequence).